This T cell receptor beta chain is drawn from a study of cytomegalovirus exposure and HLA in healthy donors. Study in general: From 150 million to 200 million T cells, an earlier analysis saw approximately 110 million unique TCR beta sequences. Early released data had tens of millions of unique TCRs, all coming from HLA-typed donors. General study results and limits: As a later analysis revealed, most CMV-associated TCR beta chains appeared HLA-restricted. Cytomegalovirus association was listed for about 150 TCR beta chains.

Germline lookup yields CDR1 SGHNT and CDR2 YENEEA. The CDR3 consists of 15 residues. V shed 5 bases and J 0 bases; nucleotides not matched to a gene: 6. PCR employed 60 Vbeta and 13 Jbeta primers. Assay: immunoSEQ multiplex PCR; the TCRdb copy retains only in-frame clones and omits some. The repertoire includes 200,000 or so clones, approximately 83% of them detected once, and roughly 0.1% sits in the top ten. The count of this clone is one. Its antigen is unidentified. This receptor was identified in a boy under 10 years old in good health and CMV-seronegative. The gene calls are TRBV11-3 and TRBJ2-7, with 8 bases fitting TRBD2. Sequenced material: PBMCs. CDR3 DNA sequence: TGTGCCAGCAGCGCCGGGAGGGGGAGCTCCTACGAGCAGTACTTC. Protein product: CASSAGRGSSYEQYF. Full variable domain (rest looked up from reference TRBV11-3 and TRBJ2-7): EAGVVQSPRYKIIEKKQPVAFWCNPISGHNTLYWYLQNLGQGPELLIRYENEEAVDDSQLPKDRFSAERLKGVDSTLKIQPAELGDSAVYLCASSAGRGSSYEQYFGPGTRLTVT.